These 2 T cell receptor beta chains came from one sample sequenced in a study of T cell responses to AZD1222 COVID-19 vaccine. Method: immunoSEQ multiplex PCR; TCRdb's copy keeps in-frame clones and lacks some. The sample carries about 72,000 clones, 89% recorded once. The sequences come from peripheral blood, collected 28 days after the second AZD1222 dose. These receptors originate from an adult who received the AZD1222 COVID-19 vaccine.

The rearrangement links TRBV10-3 to TRBJ1-6; D uncertain. The CDR3 runs to 15 residues. Trimming left V 3 bases short and J 4 bases short, with 10 bases between. Germline CDR1 reads ENHRY; CDR2 reads SYGVKD. CDR3 amino acids: CAISEGGPYNSPLHF. As DNA, the CDR3 is TGTGCCATCAGTGAAGGAGGGCCTTATAATTCACCCCTCCACTTT.

The chain couples TRBV5-1 to TRBJ1-2; D not certain. CDR3 length: 12 amino acids. Trimming pared 4 bases from V and 4 bases from J, leaving 8 bases between. The germline gives CDR1 SGHRS, CDR2 YFSETQ. Here the CDR3 DNA reads TGCGCCAGCAGCGAACCCCCCTATGGCTACACCTTC. This gives the protein CASSEPPYGYTF.